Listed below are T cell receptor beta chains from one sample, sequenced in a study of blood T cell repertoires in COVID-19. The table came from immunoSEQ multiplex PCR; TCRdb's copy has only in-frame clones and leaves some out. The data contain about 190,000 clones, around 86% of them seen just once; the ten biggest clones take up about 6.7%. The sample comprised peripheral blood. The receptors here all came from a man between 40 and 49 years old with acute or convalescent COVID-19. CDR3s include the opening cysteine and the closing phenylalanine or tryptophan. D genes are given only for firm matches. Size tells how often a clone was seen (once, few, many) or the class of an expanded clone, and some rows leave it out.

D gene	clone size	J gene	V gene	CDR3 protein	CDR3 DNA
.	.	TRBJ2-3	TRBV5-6	CASSSFADTQYF	TGTGCCAGCAGCTCCTTCGCAGATACGCAGTATTTT
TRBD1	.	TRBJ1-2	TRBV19	CASSPRTGGESRNYGYTF	TGTGCCAGTAGCCCCCGGACAGGGGGCGAATCTCGTAACTATGGCTACACCTTC
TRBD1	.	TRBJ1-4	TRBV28	CASSLNRGRPNEKLFF	TGTGCCAGCAGTTTAAACAGGGGTAGGCCTAATGAAAAACTGTTTTTT
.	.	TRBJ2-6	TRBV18	CASSPYPTGLASGANVLTF	TGTGCCAGCTCACCTTATCCGACAGGACTTGCCTCTGGGGCCAACGTCCTGACTTTC
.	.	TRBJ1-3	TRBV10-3	CAINSHSGNTIYF	TGTGCCATCAATTCCCACTCTGGAAACACCATATATTTT
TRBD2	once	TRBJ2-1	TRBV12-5	CASGLALSGGAYNEQFF	TGTGCTAGTGGTTTGGCGCTTAGCGGGGGAGCCTACAATGAGCAGTTCTTC
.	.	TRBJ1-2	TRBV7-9	CASRSTGLYGYTF	TGTGCCAGCAGATCGACAGGCCTCTATGGCTACACCTTC
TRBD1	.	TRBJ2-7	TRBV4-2	CASSDRGEQYF	TGTGCCAGCAGCGACAGGGGGGAGCAGTACTTC
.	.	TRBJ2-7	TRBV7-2	CATGEGWNYEQYF	TGTGCCACCGGAGAGGGCTGGAACTACGAGCAGTACTTC
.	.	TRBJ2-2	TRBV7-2	CASSLVGGAWNTGELFF	TGTGCCAGCAGCTTAGTAGGGGGGGCTTGGAACACCGGGGAGCTGTTTTTT
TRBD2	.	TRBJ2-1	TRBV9	CASSVGSGGNEQFF	TGTGCCAGCAGCGTAGGTAGCGGGGGTAATGAGCAGTTCTTC
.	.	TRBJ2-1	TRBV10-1	CASSSSGGPGEQFF	.
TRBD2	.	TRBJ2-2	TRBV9	CASKEVAGNTGELFF	TGTGCCAGCAAGGAAGTAGCGGGGAACACCGGGGAGCTGTTTTTT
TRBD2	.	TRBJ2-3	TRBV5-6	CASSLGGGSTDTQYF	TGTGCCAGCAGCTTGGGCGGGGGGAGCACAGATACGCAGTATTTT
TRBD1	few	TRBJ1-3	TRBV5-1	CASSLDRTGHTIYF	TGCGCCAGCAGCTTGGACAGGACAGGACACACCATATATTTT
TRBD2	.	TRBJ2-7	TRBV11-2	CASSLPSGTSYSEQYF	TGTGCCAGCAGCCTGCCCTCCGGGACTAGCTATAGCGAGCAGTACTTC
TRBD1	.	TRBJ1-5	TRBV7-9	CASSSTGVGQPQHF	TGTGCCAGCAGCTCTACAGGGGTCGGTCAGCCCCAGCATTTT
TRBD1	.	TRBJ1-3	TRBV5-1	CASREQGIGGNTIYF	TGCGCCAGCAGGGAACAGGGGATCGGTGGAAACACCATATATTTT
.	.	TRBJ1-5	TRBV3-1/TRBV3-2	CASSQPRQGKGNQPQHF	TGTGCCAGCAGCCAACCCCGCCAGGGGAAGGGCAATCAGCCCCAGCATTTT
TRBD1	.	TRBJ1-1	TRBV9	CASSDVGTGVAEAFF	TGTGCCAGCAGCGACGTCGGGACAGGGGTGGCTGAAGCTTTCTTT
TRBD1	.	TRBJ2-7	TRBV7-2	CASSDRDRANYEQYF	TGTGCCAGCAGCGACCGGGACAGGGCCAACTACGAGCAGTACTTC
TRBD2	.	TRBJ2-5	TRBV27	CASSPTSGGGPETQYF	TGTGCCAGCAGTCCAACTAGCGGGGGAGGGCCAGAGACCCAGTACTTC
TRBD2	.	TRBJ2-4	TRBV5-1	CASSSTSGENIQYF	TGCGCCAGCAGCTCAACTAGCGGGGAAAACATTCAGTACTTC
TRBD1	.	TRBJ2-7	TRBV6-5	CASSLGTAYEQYF	TGTGCCAGCAGTCTCGGGACAGCCTACGAGCAGTACTTC
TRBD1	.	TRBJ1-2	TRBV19	CASSTQGADNYGYTF	TGTGCCAGTAGTACACAGGGGGCGGATAACTATGGCTACACCTTC
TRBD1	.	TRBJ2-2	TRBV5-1	CASSYTPGQGASGELFF	TGCGCCAGCAGCTACACCCCGGGACAGGGGGCTTCAGGGGAGCTGTTTTTT
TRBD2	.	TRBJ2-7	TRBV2	CASNQLAGGNYEQYF	TGTGCCAGCAACCAACTAGCGGGGGGTAACTACGAGCAGTACTTC
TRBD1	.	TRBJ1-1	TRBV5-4	CASSEGQGTEAFF	TGTGCCAGCAGCGAGGGACAGGGCACTGAAGCTTTCTTT
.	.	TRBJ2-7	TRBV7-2	CASRPGPVFSYEQYF	TGTGCCAGCAGACCAGGGCCGGTATTCTCCTACGAGCAGTACTTC
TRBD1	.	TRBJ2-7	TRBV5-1	CASSEGQGYAYEQYF	TGCGCCAGCAGCGAGGGACAGGGTTATGCCTACGAGCAGTACTTC
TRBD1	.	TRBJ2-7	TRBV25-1	CASSAPGQGFYEQYF	TGTGCCAGCAGTGCGCCGGGACAGGGTTTTTACGAGCAGTACTTC
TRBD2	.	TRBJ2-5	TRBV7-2	CASSLGLAEETQYF	TGTGCCAGCAGCTTGGGACTAGCGGAAGAGACCCAGTACTTC
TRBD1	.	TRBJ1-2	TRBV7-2	CASSLPSGTGGGYTF	TGTGCCAGCAGCTTGCCGTCCGGGACAGGAGGGGGCTACACCTTC
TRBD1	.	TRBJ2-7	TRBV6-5	CASSSPQGGYEQYF	TGTGCCAGCAGTTCACCACAGGGGGGATACGAGCAGTACTTC
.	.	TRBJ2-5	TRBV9	CASSVATGETQYF	TGTGCCAGCAGCGTAGCTACCGGGGAGACCCAGTACTTC
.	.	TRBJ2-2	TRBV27	CASSRALGAGELFF	TGTGCCAGCAGCCGCGCACTAGGCGCCGGGGAGCTGTTTTTT
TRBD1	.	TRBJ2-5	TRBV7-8	CASSSGQGEETQYF	TGTGCCAGCAGCTCGGGACAGGGAGAAGAGACCCAGTACTTC
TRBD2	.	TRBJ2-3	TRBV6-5	CASSYSSGASVDTQYF	TGTGCCAGCAGTTACTCTAGCGGGGCCTCGGTAGATACGCAGTATTTT
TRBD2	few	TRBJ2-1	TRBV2	CASSEGGDGHDEQFF	TGTGCCAGCAGTGAGGGAGGGGATGGTCACGATGAGCAGTTCTTC
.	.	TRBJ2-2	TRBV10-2	CASSDDGRHYGELFF	TGCGCCAGCAGTGACGACGGCAGACATTACGGGGAGCTGTTTTTT